Listed below are T cell receptor beta chains from one sample, sequenced in a study of T cells after yellow fever vaccination. In TCRdb, the 5' RACE reads were re-called with MiXCR into one record per CDR3 protein. This table holds approximately 510,000 distinct CDR3 sequences, 21% found once. Sequenced here: PBMCs, sampled roughly 20 days after the first yellow fever vaccination. Receptor source: a young man who received the YFV17D yellow fever vaccine. Each CDR3 is given with its conserved first and last residue. The D gene is left open where the match is weak. Expanded clones are given a class, and other clones once, few, many or no size at all.

D gene: TRBD1; V gene: TRBV29-1; J gene: TRBJ1-6; clone size: few; CDR3 protein: CSVGDRAGGSPLHF; CDR3 DNA: TGCAGCGTCGGGGACAGGGCCGGGGGTTCACCCCTCCACTTT
D gene: -; V gene: TRBV29-1; J gene: TRBJ1-2; clone size: few; CDR3 protein: CSVAGLRYGYTF; CDR3 DNA: TGCAGCGTTGCCGGGCTCCGCTATGGCTACACCTTC
D gene: -; V gene: TRBV12-3/TRBV12-4; J gene: TRBJ2-1; clone size: -; CDR3 protein: CASSLRTPDEQFF; CDR3 DNA: TGTGCCAGCAGTTTACGGACCCCCGATGAGCAGTTCTTC
D gene: -; V gene: TRBV7-2; J gene: TRBJ2-2; clone size: few; CDR3 protein: CASSKSYWVGELFF; CDR3 DNA: TGTGCCAGCAGCAAAAGCTATTGGGTCGGGGAGCTGTTTTTT
D gene: -; V gene: TRBV12-3/TRBV12-4; J gene: TRBJ2-7; clone size: -; CDR3 protein: CASSLGWGESSYEQYF; CDR3 DNA: TGTGCCAGCAGTTTGGGGTGGGGCGAGAGCTCCTACGAGCAGTACTTC
D gene: TRBD2; V gene: TRBV5-1; J gene: TRBJ2-3; clone size: -; CDR3 protein: CASSLALLGGGAQDTQYF; CDR3 DNA: TGCGCCAGCAGCTTGGCCCTGCTGGGCGGGGGGGCACAGGATACGCAGTATTTT
D gene: -; V gene: TRBV5-1; J gene: TRBJ2-7; clone size: few; CDR3 protein: CASSLTRATYEQYF; CDR3 DNA: TGCGCCAGCAGCTTGACGCGGGCTACCTACGAGCAGTACTTC
D gene: -; V gene: TRBV27; J gene: TRBJ2-5; clone size: once; CDR3 protein: CASCFHRGWETQYF; CDR3 DNA: TGTGCCAGCTGTTTCCACCGGGGTTGGGAGACCCAGTACTTC
D gene: TRBD1; V gene: TRBV25-1; J gene: TRBJ2-7; clone size: -; CDR3 protein: CASQGTASYEQYF; CDR3 DNA: TGTGCCAGTCAGGGGACAGCATCCTACGAGCAGTACTTC
D gene: -; V gene: TRBV6-1; J gene: TRBJ2-5; clone size: -; CDR3 protein: CASRHGGEETQYF; CDR3 DNA: TGTGCCAGCAGGCACGGGGGAGAAGAGACCCAGTACTTC
D gene: TRBD1; V gene: TRBV6-5; J gene: TRBJ2-3; clone size: -; CDR3 protein: CASSYAGQGTDTQYF; CDR3 DNA: TGTGCCAGCAGTTACGCAGGACAGGGCACAGATACGCAGTATTTT
D gene: TRBD1; V gene: TRBV11-2; J gene: TRBJ1-1; clone size: many; CDR3 protein: CASSLTGEAFF; CDR3 DNA: TGTGCCAGCAGCCTCACAGGGGAGGCTTTCTTT
D gene: -; V gene: TRBV6-1; J gene: TRBJ1-2; clone size: few; CDR3 protein: CASSPARSAGGYGYTF; CDR3 DNA: TGTGCCAGCAGCCCCGCTAGGTCCGCGGGGGGCTATGGCTACACCTTC
D gene: -; V gene: TRBV5-6; J gene: TRBJ2-2; clone size: many; CDR3 protein: CASSFPPGTNTGELFF; CDR3 DNA: TGTGCCAGCAGCTTTCCTCCAGGGACGAACACCGGGGAGCTGTTTTTT
D gene: -; V gene: TRBV5-5; J gene: TRBJ1-2; clone size: -; CDR3 protein: CASSFTPSAGTPRYGYTF; CDR3 DNA: TGTGCCAGCAGCTTCACTCCGTCGGCGGGGACACCACGCTATGGCTACACCTTC
D gene: TRBD1; V gene: TRBV5-4; J gene: TRBJ1-1; clone size: -; CDR3 protein: CASLQGAEAFF; CDR3 DNA: TGTGCCAGTCTACAGGGGGCAGAAGCTTTCTTT
D gene: TRBD2; V gene: TRBV10-2; J gene: TRBJ2-3; clone size: -; CDR3 protein: CASSEAGGGMKRTDTQYF; CDR3 DNA: TGCGCCAGCAGTGAAGCGGGGGGGGGAATGAAAAGAACAGATACGCAGTATTTT
D gene: -; V gene: TRBV7-9; J gene: TRBJ1-1; clone size: few; CDR3 protein: CASSSPGQNAEAFF; CDR3 DNA: TGTGCCAGCAGCTCCCCCGGGCAGAACGCTGAAGCTTTCTTT
D gene: -; V gene: TRBV27; J gene: TRBJ1-4; clone size: -; CDR3 protein: CASRAEFYNEKLFF; CDR3 DNA: TGTGCCAGCAGGGCAGAGTTCTATAATGAAAAACTGTTTTTT
D gene: -; V gene: TRBV9; J gene: TRBJ1-2; clone size: -; CDR3 protein: CASSVGAENYGYTF; CDR3 DNA: TGTGCCAGCAGCGTAGGGGCGGAAAACTATGGCTACACCTTC
D gene: TRBD1; V gene: TRBV20-1; J gene: TRBJ2-1; clone size: few; CDR3 protein: CSPGQGNEQFF; CDR3 DNA: TGCAGCCCGGGACAGGGCAATGAGCAGTTCTTC
D gene: TRBD1; V gene: TRBV3-1; J gene: TRBJ1-5; clone size: -; CDR3 protein: CASSRGTGGHQPQHF; CDR3 DNA: TGTGCCAGCAGCCGGGGGACAGGCGGTCATCAGCCCCAGCATTTT
D gene: -; V gene: TRBV5-4; J gene: TRBJ2-7; clone size: -; CDR3 protein: CASSAYAGGSYEQYF; CDR3 DNA: TGTGCCAGCAGCGCGTATGCTGGGGGCTCCTACGAGCAGTACTTC
D gene: -; V gene: TRBV4-2; J gene: TRBJ2-5; clone size: few; CDR3 protein: CASSQDPDAGWETQYF; CDR3 DNA: TGTGCCAGCAGCCAAGATCCTGATGCGGGGTGGGAGACCCAGTACTTC
D gene: -; V gene: TRBV7-2; J gene: TRBJ2-1; clone size: -; CDR3 protein: CASSLSARLYNEQFF; CDR3 DNA: TGTGCCAGCAGCTTATCTGCACGACTCTACAATGAGCAGTTCTTC
D gene: -; V gene: TRBV30; J gene: TRBJ1-5; clone size: -; CDR3 protein: CAWSVAGNQPQHF; CDR3 DNA: TGTGCCTGGAGTGTAGCTGGCAATCAGCCCCAGCATTTT
D gene: -; V gene: TRBV5-1; J gene: TRBJ2-3; clone size: few; CDR3 protein: CASSPRRRDTDTQYF; CDR3 DNA: TGCGCCAGCAGCCCCAGGAGGAGGGACACAGATACGCAGTATTTT
D gene: -; V gene: TRBV30; J gene: TRBJ1-1; clone size: few; CDR3 protein: CAWQHTEAFF; CDR3 DNA: TGTGCCTGGCAGCACACTGAAGCTTTCTTT
D gene: -; V gene: TRBV20-1; J gene: TRBJ2-4; clone size: -; CDR3 protein: CSARDQEVHGNIQYF; CDR3 DNA: TGCAGTGCTAGAGACCAAGAGGTTCACGGGAACATTCAGTACTTC
D gene: TRBD1; V gene: TRBV6-4; J gene: TRBJ1-1; clone size: few; CDR3 protein: CASSDSPDRASEAFF; CDR3 DNA: TGTGCCAGCAGTGACTCCCCGGACAGGGCTTCTGAAGCTTTCTTT
D gene: -; V gene: TRBV7-2; J gene: TRBJ1-6; clone size: -; CDR3 protein: CASSFRDNSPLHF; CDR3 DNA: TGTGCCAGCAGCTTCAGGGATAATTCACCCCTCCACTTT
D gene: TRBD2; V gene: TRBV4-2; J gene: TRBJ2-1; clone size: few; CDR3 protein: CASSQRGLSGGGPNNEQFF; CDR3 DNA: TGTGCCAGCAGCCAACGAGGGCTTAGCGGGGGAGGCCCCAACAATGAGCAGTTCTTC
D gene: -; V gene: TRBV20-1; J gene: TRBJ2-1; clone size: -; CDR3 protein: CSLDFVNEQFF; CDR3 DNA: TGCAGTCTGGACTTTGTGAATGAGCAGTTCTTC
D gene: -; V gene: TRBV5-4; J gene: TRBJ2-1; clone size: -; CDR3 protein: CASSLGPGDKNEQFF; CDR3 DNA: TGTGCCAGCAGCTTGGGCCCAGGGGATAAGAATGAGCAGTTCTTC
D gene: -; V gene: TRBV20-1; J gene: TRBJ1-4; clone size: -; CDR3 protein: CSAPGGAQGNEKLFF; CDR3 DNA: TGCAGTGCTCCTGGAGGGGCGCAGGGTAATGAAAAACTGTTTTTT
D gene: TRBD1; V gene: TRBV6-4; J gene: TRBJ2-1; clone size: -; CDR3 protein: CASSDWTGFEQFF; CDR3 DNA: TGTGCCAGCAGTGACTGGACAGGGTTTGAGCAGTTCTTC
D gene: -; V gene: TRBV7-8; J gene: TRBJ2-7; clone size: few; CDR3 protein: CASSPGPDNEQYF; CDR3 DNA: TGTGCCAGCAGCCCTGGCCCCGACAACGAGCAGTACTTC
D gene: TRBD1; V gene: TRBV7-3; J gene: TRBJ2-3; clone size: -; CDR3 protein: CASSRDRGFGTQYF; CDR3 DNA: TGTGCCAGCAGCCGGGACAGGGGATTCGGTACGCAGTATTTT
D gene: -; V gene: TRBV11-2; J gene: TRBJ2-5; clone size: -; CDR3 protein: CASSLGTTMETQYF; CDR3 DNA: TGTGCCAGCAGCTTAGGGACTACTATGGAGACCCAGTACTTC
D gene: -; V gene: TRBV11-2; J gene: TRBJ1-4; clone size: -; CDR3 protein: CASSSGRENEKLFF; CDR3 DNA: TGTGCCAGCAGCTCGGGACGGGAGAATGAAAAACTGTTTTTT
D gene: TRBD2; V gene: TRBV19; J gene: TRBJ2-3; clone size: -; CDR3 protein: CASRLTGGAKDTQYF; CDR3 DNA: TGTGCCAGTAGGCTTACCGGGGGGGCGAAAGATACGCAGTATTTT
D gene: -; V gene: TRBV20-1; J gene: TRBJ2-1; clone size: few; CDR3 protein: CSAPTFSEQFF; CDR3 DNA: TGCAGTGCTCCCACCTTTAGTGAGCAGTTCTTC
D gene: -; V gene: TRBV6-2/TRBV6-3; J gene: TRBJ2-5; clone size: -; CDR3 protein: CASSFLVGETQYF; CDR3 DNA: TGTGCCAGCAGTTTTCTAGTGGGCGAGACCCAGTACTTC